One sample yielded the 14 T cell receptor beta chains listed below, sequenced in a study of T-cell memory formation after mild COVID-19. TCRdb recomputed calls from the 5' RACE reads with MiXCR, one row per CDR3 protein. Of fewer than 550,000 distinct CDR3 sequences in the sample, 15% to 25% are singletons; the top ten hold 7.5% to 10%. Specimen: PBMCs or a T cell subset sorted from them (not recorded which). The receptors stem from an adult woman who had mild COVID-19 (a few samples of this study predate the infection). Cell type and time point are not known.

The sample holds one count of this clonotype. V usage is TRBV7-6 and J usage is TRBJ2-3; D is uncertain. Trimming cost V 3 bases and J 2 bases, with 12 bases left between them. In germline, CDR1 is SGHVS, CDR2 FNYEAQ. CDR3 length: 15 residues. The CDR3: CASSFRVSPTDTQYF. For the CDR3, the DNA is TGTGCCAGCAGCTTCAGAGTCAGCCCCACAGATACGCAGTATTTT.

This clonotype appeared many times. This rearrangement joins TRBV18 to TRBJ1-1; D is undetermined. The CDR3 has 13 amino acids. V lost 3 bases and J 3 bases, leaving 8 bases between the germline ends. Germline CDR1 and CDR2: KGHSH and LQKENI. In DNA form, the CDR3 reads TGTGCCAGCTCACCGGAGGGCTACACTGAAGCTTTCTTT. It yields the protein CASSPEGYTEAFF.

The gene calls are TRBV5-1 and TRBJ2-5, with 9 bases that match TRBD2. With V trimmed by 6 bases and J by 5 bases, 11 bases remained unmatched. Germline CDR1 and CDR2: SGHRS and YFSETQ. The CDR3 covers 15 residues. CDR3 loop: CASKVGAGGAETQYF. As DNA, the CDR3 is TGCGCCAGCAAGGTCGGCGCGGGGGGGGCGGAGACCCAGTACTTC.

The CDR3 is CASSLPPGLAGGQETQYF. The CDR3 DNA reads TGTGCCAGCAGTTTACCCCCCGGACTAGCGGGGGGACAAGAGACCCAGTACTTC. The V gene is TRBV12-3 or TRBV12-4, the J gene TRBJ2-5, with TRBD2 identical over 14 bases. The CDR3 has 18 amino acids. J gave up 2 bases and V 2 bases, and 7 bases lay outside the gene matches.

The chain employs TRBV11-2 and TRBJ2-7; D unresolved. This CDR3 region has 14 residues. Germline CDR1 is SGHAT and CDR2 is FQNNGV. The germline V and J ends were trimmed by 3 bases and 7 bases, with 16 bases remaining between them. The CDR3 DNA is TGTGCCAGCAGCTTCGCATACGCTACGAGGGAGCAGTACTTC. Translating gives CASSFAYATREQYF.

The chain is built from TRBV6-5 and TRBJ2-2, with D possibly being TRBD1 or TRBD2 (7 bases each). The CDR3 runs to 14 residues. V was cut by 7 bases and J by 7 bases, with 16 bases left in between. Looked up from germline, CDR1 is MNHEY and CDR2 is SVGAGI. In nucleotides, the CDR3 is TGTGCCAGCACCAGGGGGAGGGCCTACGGGGAGCTGTTTTTT. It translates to CASTRGRAYGELFF.

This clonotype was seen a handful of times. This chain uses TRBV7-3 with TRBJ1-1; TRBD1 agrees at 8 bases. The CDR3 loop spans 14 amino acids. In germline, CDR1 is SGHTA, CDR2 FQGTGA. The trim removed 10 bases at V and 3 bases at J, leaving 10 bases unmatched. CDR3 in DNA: TGTGCCACCATTCCGACAGGGGAAGACACTGAAGCTTTCTTT. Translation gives CATIPTGEDTEAFF.

CDR3 residues: CASSRVTGTEAFF. The CDR3 nucleotides are TGCGCCAGCAGCCGGGTGACAGGCACTGAAGCTTTCTTT. The rearrangement links TRBV4-1 to TRBJ1-1, with a weak D call TRBD1 (6 bases). In germline, CDR1 is MGHRA, CDR2 YSYEKL. CDR3 size: 13 residues. Between the trimmed V and J ends, which lost 4 bases and 4 bases, there was a span of 10 bases.

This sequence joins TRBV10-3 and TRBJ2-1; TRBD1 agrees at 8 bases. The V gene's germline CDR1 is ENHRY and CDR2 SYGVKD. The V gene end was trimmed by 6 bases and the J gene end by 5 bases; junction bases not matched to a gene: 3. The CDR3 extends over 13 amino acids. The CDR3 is CAISMDRDNEQFF. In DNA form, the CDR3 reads TGTGCCATCAGCATGGACAGGGACAATGAGCAGTTCTTC.

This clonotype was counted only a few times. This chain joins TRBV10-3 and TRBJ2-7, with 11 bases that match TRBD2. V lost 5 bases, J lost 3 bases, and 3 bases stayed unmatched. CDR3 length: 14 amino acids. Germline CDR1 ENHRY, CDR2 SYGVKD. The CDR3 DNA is TGTGCCATCAGTACTAGCGGGAGAGACTACGAGCAGTACTTC. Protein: CAISTSGRDYEQYF.

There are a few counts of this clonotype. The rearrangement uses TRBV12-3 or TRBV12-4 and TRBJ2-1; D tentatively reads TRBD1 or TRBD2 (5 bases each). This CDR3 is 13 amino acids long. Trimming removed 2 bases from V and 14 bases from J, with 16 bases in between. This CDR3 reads CASSLSSGPVEFF. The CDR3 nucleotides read TGTGCCAGCAGTTTATCGTCGGGACCAGTGGAGTTCTTC.

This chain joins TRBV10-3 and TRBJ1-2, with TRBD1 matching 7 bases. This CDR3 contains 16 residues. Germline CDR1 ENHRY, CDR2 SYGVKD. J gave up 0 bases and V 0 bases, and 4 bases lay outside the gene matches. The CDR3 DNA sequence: TGTGCCATCAGTGAGTCGGGGGGACAGCCTAACTATGGCTACACCTTC. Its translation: CAISESGGQPNYGYTF.

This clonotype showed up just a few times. In nucleotides, the CDR3 is TGTGCCAGCAGTCATGGACAGGGGGTAACAGATACGCAGTATTTT. Its translation is CASSHGQGVTDTQYF. The chain employs TRBV12-3 or TRBV12-4 and TRBJ2-3, with 10 nucleotides matching TRBD1. CDR3 length: 15 residues. V shed 5 bases, J shed 3 bases, and the junction held 5 bases outside the gene matches.

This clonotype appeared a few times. CDR3 nucleotides: TGTGCCAGCAGTCCACACTCTAGCGGAGATACAGATACGCAGTATTTT. As protein: CASSPHSSGDTDTQYF. J is TRBJ2-3 and V is TRBV6-2 or TRBV6-3; 7 bases align to TRBD2. This CDR3 contains 16 residues. V dropped 5 bases and J dropped 3; count of bases not matched to a gene: 11. Germline V gene lookup returns CDR1 MNHEY and CDR2 SVGEGT.